What follows is one T cell receptor beta chain and its context. TCRdb's copy holds only in-frame clones and misses some; the assay was immunoSEQ multiplex PCR. The profile shows fewer than 300,000 clones, roughly 90% of them singletons. The entry originates in a study of blood T cell repertoires in COVID-19. Study information: Samples of COVID-19 (acute and convalescent) were obtained from the United States, Italy and Spain.

The V end lost 7 bases, the J end lost 3 bases, and 19 bases lay between the germline ends. CDR1 SGHAT and CDR2 FQNNGV come from the germline V gene. The CDR3 runs 15 residues. Material for sequencing was peripheral blood. The source of this sequence is a man younger than 35 with active or convalescent COVID-19. V usage is TRBV11-2 and J usage is TRBJ2-7; tentative D call: TRBD2 (7 bases). The CDR3, as DNA: TGTGCCAGCACCGCTGGAGGGGGGGGAGACTACGAGCAGTACTTC. Translated: CASTAGGGGDYEQYF.